Presented here are 19 T cell receptor beta chains from one specimen sequenced in a study of cytomegalovirus exposure and HLA in healthy donors (dated by TCRdb to 2017 to 2019). The library came from the immunoSEQ multiplex PCR assay. For the multiplex PCR, a mixture combining 60 forward primers for TCR Vbeta segments and 13 reverse primers for TCR Jbeta segments was used. In its TCRdb copy, this immuneACCESS table keeps in-frame sequences only and misses some clones. Where compared with another copy, unresolved V genes explain less than half of these, and the others have no known cause. This sample holds about 60,000 clones; roughly 70% were observed only once. The top ten clones comprise roughly a fifth of the sample. Sequenced input: PBMCs. Receptors were obtained from a woman in her sixties or seventies in good health and CMV-seropositive.

The chain combines TRBV19 with TRBJ1-1, with 7 bases identical to TRBD1. The ends lost 5 bases at V and 6 bases at J; junction bases unmatched: 9. Germline CDR1 is LNHDA and CDR2 is SQIVND (reference sequence). The CDR3 is 14 residues long. The CDR3 is CASSQDREYSEAFF. The CDR3 DNA sequence: TGTGCCAGTAGTCAAGACAGGGAATACTCTGAAGCTTTCTTT.

The J gene is TRBJ1-1, the V gene TRBV9; TRBD1 matches 8 bases. The CDR3 sequence is 14 residues long. The ends lost 2 bases at V and 1 base at J; junction bases unmatched: 1. The germline CDR1 and CDR2 sequences are SGDLS and YYNGEE. The CDR3 loop is CASSVQGANTEAFF. The CDR3 coding sequence is TGTGCCAGCAGCGTTCAGGGGGCGAACACTGAAGCTTTCTTT. Full variable domain (outside the CDR3, taken from reference TRBV9 and TRBJ1-1): DSGVTQTPKHLITATGQRVTLRCSPRSGDLSVYWYQQSLDQGLQFLIQYYNGEERAKGNILERFSAQQFPDLHSELNLSSLELGDSALYFCASSVQGANTEAFFGQGTRLTVV.

The V call is TRBV28, the J call TRBJ2-3; 7 bases align to TRBD2. The germline V gene encodes CDR1 MDHEN and CDR2 SYDVKM. Trimming removed 6 bases from V and 2 bases from J; junction bases left unmatched: 8. This CDR3 contains 15 residues. In DNA, the CDR3 is TGTGCCAGCAGCCTTTCTAGCGGAAACACAGATACGCAGTATTTT. This codes for CASSLSSGNTDTQYF.

V and J are TRBV5-4 and TRBJ2-7; possible D gene TRBD1, 6 bases. Between the trimmed V and J ends, which lost 0 bases and 5 bases, there was a span of 12 bases. In germline, CDR1 is SGHNT, CDR2 YYREEE (reference sequence). This CDR3 has 14 residues. CDR3 amino acids: CASSLGGGFNEQYF. CDR3 bases: TGTGCCAGCAGCTTGGGAGGGGGTTTTAACGAGCAGTACTTC.

This clone occurred a few times. The chain has TRBV6-5 and TRBJ1-1; 7 bases are shared with TRBD1. V was clipped by 5 bases and J by 5 bases; unmatched bases: 11. Germline V gene sequence: CDR1 MNHEY, CDR2 SVGAGI. The CDR3 spans 15 residues. The CDR3 DNA is TGTGCCAGCAGTCCGAGGGACAGCCGAGCGACTGAAGCTTTCTTT. This gives the protein CASSPRDSRATEAFF.

The chain couples TRBV6-5 to TRBJ1-2; D gene unclear. Germline lookup yields CDR1 MNHEY and CDR2 SVGAGI. The ends were cut back, 4 bases at V and 5 bases at J, with 5 bases in the middle. The CDR3 consists of 11 residues. The DNA for the CDR3 is TGTGCCAGCAGTTCCCTGTATGGCTACACCTTC. Its translation is CASSSLYGYTF.

The genes are TRBV5-6 and TRBJ2-5, with D perhaps TRBD2 (7 bases). The CDR3 has 15 amino acids. Germline CDR1 and CDR2: SGHDT and YYEEEE. Trimming removed 0 bases from V and 5 bases from J, with 14 bases in between. CDR3 sequence reads: CASSLEGGRRETQYF. CDR3 coding DNA: TGTGCCAGCAGCTTGGAGGGGGGGCGCCGCGAGACCCAGTACTTC. The full variable domain, with the rest looked up from reference TRBV5-6 and TRBJ2-5, is DAGVTQSPTHLIKTRGQQVTLRCSPKSGHDTVSWYQQALGQGPQFIFQYYEEEERQRGNFPDRFSGHQFPNYSSELNVNALLLGDSALYLCASSLEGGRRETQYFGPGTRLLVL.

The CDR3 is CASSQGANYGYTF. Here the CDR3 DNA reads TGTGCCAGCAGCCAGGGGGCGAACTATGGCTACACCTTC. J is TRBJ1-2 and V is TRBV5-4; 8 positions agree with TRBD1. From germline, CDR1 is SGHNT and CDR2 YYREEE (reference sequence). The length of the CDR3 is 13 residues. V shed 4 bases, J shed 2 bases, and the junction held 1 base outside the gene matches. Filled out from reference TRBV5-4 and TRBJ1-2, the complete variable domain reads ETGVTQSPTHLIKTRGQQVTLRCSSQSGHNTVSWYQQALGQGPQFIFQYYREEENGRGNFPPRFSGLQFPNYSSELNVNALELDDSALYLCASSQGANYGYTFGSGTRLTVV.

This sequence joins TRBV10-3 and TRBJ2-5; maybe TRBD1 (6 bases). V was pared by 7 bases and J by 1 base, with 13 bases between. CDR1 is ENHRY and CDR2 is SYGVKD in the germline V gene. The CDR3 extends over 14 amino acids. The CDR3 DNA reads as TGTGCCATCAAAGCCGGGACACTCCAAGAGACCCAGTACTTC. This gives the protein CAIKAGTLQETQYF.

The gene calls are TRBV7-9 and TRBJ2-1; TRBD2 matches at 9 bases. Trimming took 5 bases from V and 3 from J; bases not matched to a gene: 11. The CDR3 loop spans 17 amino acids. Germline CDR1 is SEHNR and CDR2 is FQNEAQ (reference sequence). The CDR3 here is CASSPWWASGVYNEQFF. In DNA form, the CDR3 reads TGTGCCAGCAGCCCATGGTGGGCTAGCGGGGTCTACAATGAGCAGTTCTTC.

The chain has TRBV19 and TRBJ1-2, with D perhaps TRBD1 (6 bases). Trimming removed 2 bases at V and 5 bases at J, with 12 bases between. Germline V lookup: CDR1 LNHDA, CDR2 SQIVND (reference sequence). This CDR3 contains 14 residues. The CDR3 loop is CASSIPGVGYGYTF. The CDR3, as DNA: TGTGCCAGTAGTATACCAGGGGTCGGGTATGGCTACACCTTC.

This clone was found once. The chain joins TRBV7-9 to TRBJ2-7; no definite D call. Trimming cost V 4 bases and J 0 bases, with 4 bases left between them. The CDR3 is 12 residues long. The V gene's germline CDR1 is SEHNR and CDR2 FQNEAQ (reference sequence). DNA for the CDR3: TGTGCCAGCAGCTCGAGCTCCTACGAGCAGTACTTC. Protein sequence: CASSSSSYEQYF.

Here the CDR3 DNA reads TGTGCCAGTAGTATAGGAGGACAGGGAGGTCAGCCCCAGCATTTT. Translation gives CASSIGGQGGQPQHF. The chain carries TRBV19 and TRBJ1-5; TRBD1 aligns across 8 bases. Losses at the gene ends were 1 base for V and 6 bases for J; bases not matched to a gene: 5. This CDR3 is 15 amino acids long. Germline V lookup: CDR1 LNHDA, CDR2 SQIVND (reference sequence).

This chain joins TRBV5-6 and TRBJ1-6; 8 bases are a match to TRBD1. The V gene end was trimmed by 3 bases and the J gene end by 8 bases; junction bases not matched to a gene: 10. The CDR3 is made up of 16 amino acids. CDR1 is SGHDT, CDR2 YYEEEE, per germline. CDR3 sequence: CASSYRQGKWDSPLHF. Written as DNA, the CDR3 is TGTGCCAGCAGCTACCGACAGGGGAAGTGGGATTCACCCCTCCACTTT.

This chain's CDR3 is CASKVKGGGSPLHF. The CDR3 nucleotides are TGTGCCAGTAAGGTCAAAGGGGGGGGATCACCCCTCCACTTT. The rearrangement joins TRBV19 to TRBJ1-6; possible D gene TRBD1, 6 bases. V was clipped by 7 bases and J by 10 bases, with 17 bases between them. The germline V gene encodes CDR1 LNHDA and CDR2 SQIVND (reference sequence). The CDR3 is 14 amino acids.

CDR3: CASSEVARGAFF. The CDR3 nucleotides read TGTGCCAGCAGTGAAGTCGCTCGGGGAGCTTTCTTT. The chain joins TRBV6-1 to TRBJ1-1; D is undetermined. There are 12 residues in the CDR3. Germline CDR1 MNHNS, CDR2 SASEGT. V lost 1 base and J 10 bases, leaving 10 bases between the germline ends.

This rearrangement joins TRBV10-3 to TRBJ1-1, with 7 bases aligning to TRBD1. The germline CDR1 and CDR2 sequences are ENHRY and SYGVKD. The V gene end was trimmed by 2 bases and the J gene end by 6 bases; junction bases not matched to a gene: 6. The CDR3 has 14 residues. CDR3 loop: CAISEGPGTAEAFF. For the CDR3, the DNA is TGTGCCATCAGTGAGGGACCCGGGACAGCTGAAGCTTTCTTT.

This clone was seen just once. Additional DNA sequences in this sample encode the identical CDR3. The chain couples TRBV12-5 to TRBJ1-6; 7 nucleotides line up with TRBD1. Germline CDR1 and CDR2: LGHNT and FRNRAP. The CDR3 is 15 amino acids. Trimming took 1 base from V and 8 from J; bases not matched to a gene: 5. CDR3 DNA: TGTGCTAGTGGTTTGGGACAGGGAAGCGATTCACCCCTCCACTTT. Encoded protein: CASGLGQGSDSPLHF.

This chain connects TRBV10-3 to TRBJ1-1, with 9 bases fitting TRBD1. The V gene's germline CDR1 is ENHRY and CDR2 SYGVKD. Trimming at V came to 11 bases and at J to 4 bases, leaving 11 bases not matched to a gene. CDR3 length equals 14 residues. The CDR3 DNA is TGTGCCGTAACTCCGGGACAGGGCCCCACTGAAGCTTTCTTT. Translated: CAVTPGQGPTEAFF.